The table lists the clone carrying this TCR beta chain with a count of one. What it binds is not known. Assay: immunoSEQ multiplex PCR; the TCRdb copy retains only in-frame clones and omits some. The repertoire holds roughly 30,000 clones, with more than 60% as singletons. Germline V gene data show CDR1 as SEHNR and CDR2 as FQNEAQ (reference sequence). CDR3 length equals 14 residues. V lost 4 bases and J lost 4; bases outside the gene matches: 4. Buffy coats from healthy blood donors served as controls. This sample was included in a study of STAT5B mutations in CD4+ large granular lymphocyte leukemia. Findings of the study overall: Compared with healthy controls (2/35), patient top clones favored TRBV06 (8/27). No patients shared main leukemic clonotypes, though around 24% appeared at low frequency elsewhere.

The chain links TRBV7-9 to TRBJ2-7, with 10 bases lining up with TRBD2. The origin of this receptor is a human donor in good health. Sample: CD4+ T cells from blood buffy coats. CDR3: CASSSGTSVYEQYF. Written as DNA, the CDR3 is TGTGCCAGCAGCTCCGGGACTAGCGTATACGAGCAGTACTTC.